What follows describes a single T cell receptor beta chain. The antigen is unknown. The data stem from a study of identical twins. Broader study findings: Twins shared out-of-frame alpha sequences with excess low generation probability. Rather than following the same donors, the conclusions depended on cross-sectional statistical analysis. The abundant beta clonotypes from cord blood had fewer insertions, and memory repertoires had none of this. Out-of-frame sharing of TCR alpha in monozygotic twins was underestimated by models.

From the 5' RACE reads, TCRdb called clonotypes with MiXCR, one entry per CDR3 protein. The data contain approximately 470,000 distinct CDR3 sequences, about 14% of them singletons. The CDR3 is made up of 15 amino acids. CDR1 and CDR2 (germline): MNHEY, SVGEGT. Trimming removed 5 bases from V and 1 base from J, with 14 bases in between. This same sample was also part of a study on yellow fever vaccine responses in identical twins.

The sample was CD4+ T cells sorted from blood. The chain recombines TRBV6-2 or TRBV6-3 with TRBJ2-5; D not resolved. This clonotype originated in a woman under 30 in good health. The CDR3, as DNA: TGTGCCAGCAGTGACCCGGCAGGTCCCCAAGAGACCCAGTACTTC. This translates into CASSDPAGPQETQYF.